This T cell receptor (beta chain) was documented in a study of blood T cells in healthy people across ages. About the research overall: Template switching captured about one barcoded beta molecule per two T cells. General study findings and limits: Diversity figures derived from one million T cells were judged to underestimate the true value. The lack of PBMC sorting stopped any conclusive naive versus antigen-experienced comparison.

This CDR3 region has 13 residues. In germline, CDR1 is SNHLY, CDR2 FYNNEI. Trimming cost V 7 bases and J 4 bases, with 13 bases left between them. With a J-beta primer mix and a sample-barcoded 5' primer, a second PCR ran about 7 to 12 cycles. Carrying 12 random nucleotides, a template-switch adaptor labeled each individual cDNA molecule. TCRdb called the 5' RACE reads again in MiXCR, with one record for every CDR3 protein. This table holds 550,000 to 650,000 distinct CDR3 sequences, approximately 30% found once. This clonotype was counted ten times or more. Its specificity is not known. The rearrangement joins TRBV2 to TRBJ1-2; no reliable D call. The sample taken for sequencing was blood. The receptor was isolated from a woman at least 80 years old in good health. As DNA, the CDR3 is TGTGCCAGCACGATCGGGTCCCGCTATGGCTACACCTTC. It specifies CASTIGSRYGYTF.